The 9 T cell receptor beta chains given below trace back to one sample, sequenced in a study of T cells after yellow fever vaccination. TCRdb redid the calling of the 5' RACE reads with MiXCR, one entry per CDR3 protein. The table has a few hundred thousand distinct CDR3 sequences, 3% to 4.5% seen once. The starting material was PBMCs, obtained on the day of the yellow fever booster vaccination. These receptors were taken from a man between 18 and 29 years old who received the YFV17D yellow fever vaccine.

In this sample, this clonotype turned up many times. V usage is TRBV9 and J usage is TRBJ2-1, with 10 bases lining up with TRBD2. J was trimmed by 8 bases and V by 2 bases; bases with no gene match: 16. The germline V gene has CDR1 SGDLS and CDR2 YYNGEE. The CDR3 runs 18 residues. The CDR3 DNA sequence: TGTGCCAGCAGCGTGTCTACCCCCATAGCGGGGGGTCTCGATGAGCAGTTCTTC. Translation: CASSVSTPIAGGLDEQFF.

This chain links TRBV6-5 with TRBJ1-1; TRBD1 might be the D (6 bases). The CDR3 extends over 15 amino acids. Trimming shortened V by 6 bases and J by 5 bases, and 19 bases separated the two germline ends. Germline assignment: CDR1 MNHEY and CDR2 SVGAGI. CDR3 nucleotides: TGTGCCAGCAGCCCACCGCAGGGGAAAGATACTGAAGCTTTCTTT. It translates to CASSPPQGKDTEAFF.

The gene calls are TRBV7-2 and TRBJ2-2; TRBD1 agrees at 10 bases. J gave up 6 bases and V 5 bases, and 9 bases lay outside the gene matches. Germline-derived CDR1 and CDR2 are SGHTA and FQGNSA. The CDR3 is 16 residues long. The CDR3 DNA reads TGTGCCAGCAGCCACCGGGACAGGGGCCCCGCCGGGGAGCTGTTTTTT. As protein: CASSHRDRGPAGELFF.

This clonotype has a count of ten or more. V and J are TRBV20-1 and TRBJ1-2, with D possibly matching TRBD1 (6 bases). This CDR3 contains 15 residues. Germline lookup yields CDR1 DFQATT and CDR2 SNEGSKA (reference sequence). Trimming took 7 bases from V and 4 from J, leaving 22 bases between them. The CDR3 DNA is TGCAGTGTTCATTCCCTCAGGGGACTAGGCTATGGCTACACCTTC. Translating it yields CSVHSLRGLGYGYTF.

The chain couples TRBV4-2 to TRBJ1-1; no clear D. V lost 0 bases and J lost 4, with 9 bases in between. The germline V gene encodes CDR1 LGHNA and CDR2 YNFKEQ. The CDR3 length is 14 residues. CDR3 sequence reads: CASSQDPVATEAFF. The CDR3 bases are TGTGCCAGCAGCCAAGATCCGGTGGCCACTGAAGCTTTCTTT.

This clonotype was seen repeatedly, ten times or more. V and J are TRBV9 and TRBJ2-2; perhaps TRBD2 as D (6 bases). The CDR3 totals 15 residues. Germline assignment: CDR1 SGDLS and CDR2 YYNGEE. The V end was cut by 0 bases, the J end by 0 bases, with 6 bases between. The DNA for the CDR3 is TGTGCCAGCAGCGTAGCGGGGGCGAACACCGGGGAGCTGTTTTTT. Translation gives CASSVAGANTGELFF.

The chain couples TRBV7-7 to TRBJ2-5; TRBD2 is a possible D gene (6 bases). The V and J ends lost 4 bases and 3 bases respectively, with 12 bases between them. This CDR3 has 14 residues. The germline V gene encodes CDR1 SSHAT and CDR2 FNYEAQ (reference sequence). CDR3 DNA: TGTGCCAGCAGCTCCGTGGGGGGTGAAGAGACCCAGTACTTC. Its translation: CASSSVGGEETQYF.

This clonotype was seen ten or more times. The chain has TRBV6-5 and TRBJ1-6; D is perhaps TRBD1 (5 bases). This CDR3 is 15 amino acids long. The ends were cut back, 6 bases at V and 10 bases at J, with 19 bases in the middle. CDR1 and CDR2 (germline): MNHEY, SVGAGI. CDR3 coding DNA: TGTGCCAGCAGAACAATCTCAGGGAGGGCCTCACCCCTCCACTTT. It specifies CASRTISGRASPLHF.

This clonotype was picked up many times. This chain joins TRBV12-3 or TRBV12-4 and TRBJ2-4; tentatively, D is TRBD1 or TRBD2 (6 bases each). The CDR3 is made up of 14 amino acids. The ends were cut back, 7 bases at V and 0 bases at J, with 10 bases in the middle. CDR3 in amino acids: CASKGGLAKNIQYF. CDR3 nucleotide sequence: TGTGCCAGCAAAGGGGGGTTAGCCAAAAACATTCAGTACTTC.